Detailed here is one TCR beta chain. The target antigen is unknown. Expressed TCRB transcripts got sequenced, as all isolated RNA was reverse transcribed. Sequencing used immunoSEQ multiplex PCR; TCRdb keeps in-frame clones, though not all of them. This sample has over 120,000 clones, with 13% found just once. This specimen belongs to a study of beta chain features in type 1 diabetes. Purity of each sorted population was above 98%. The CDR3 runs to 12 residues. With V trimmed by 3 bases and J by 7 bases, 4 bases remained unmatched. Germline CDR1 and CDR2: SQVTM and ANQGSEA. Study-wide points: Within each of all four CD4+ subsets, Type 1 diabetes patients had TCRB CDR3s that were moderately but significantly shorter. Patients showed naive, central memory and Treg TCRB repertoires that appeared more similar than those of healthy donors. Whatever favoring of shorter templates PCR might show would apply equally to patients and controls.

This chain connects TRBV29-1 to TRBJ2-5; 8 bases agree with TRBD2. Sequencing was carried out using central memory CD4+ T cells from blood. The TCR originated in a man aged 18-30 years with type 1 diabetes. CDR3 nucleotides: TGCAGCGTTGAGGGGCTAGCGGGGACCCAGTACTTC. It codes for CSVEGLAGTQYF. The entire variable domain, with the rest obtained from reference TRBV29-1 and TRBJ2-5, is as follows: SAVISQKPSRDICQRGTSLTIQCQVDSQVTMMFWYRQQPGQSLTLIATANQGSEATYESGFVIDKFPISRPNLTFSTLTVSNMSPEDSSIYLCSVEGLAGTQYFGPGTRLLVL.